This TCR beta chain is from a study of radiotherapy plus CTLA-4 blockade in lung cancer listed by TCRdb under 2018. Some background on the complete study: Among the enrolled patients, roughly 17% had an objective response, and about 29% reached disease control. The study at large found these results: After treatment with radiotherapy and ipilimumab, TCR clones that came from tumors expanded in the peripheral blood. Early dynamic changes in blood T cell clones, together with increased serum interferon-beta after radiation, were reported as the strongest predictors of response.

Library generation was performed with the immunoSEQ multiplex PCR assay. What TCRdb holds here is the immuneACCESS table cut down to in-frame rearrangements. Part of the clones is not present; checked against another copy, under half of the missing clones reflect an unresolved V gene, and the others are unexplained. The sample data list more than 100,000 clones, and around 90% of these were observed just once. Approximately 6.6% of the sample comes from the top ten. The study evaluated CTLA-4 blockade (ipilimumab) given together with focal radiation therapy in patients who had chemo-refractory metastatic non-small-cell lung cancer. A remark on this clone: The antigen it binds to is not known. No qualities accompany the bases; no much larger clone lies one base away.

The germline V gene (reference sequence) sets CDR1 to SGHNT and CDR2 to YYREEE. From cysteine to phenylalanine, the CDR3 is 15 amino acids long. The sequence is cut down to CDR3 DNA, 45 bases in frame from base 1. V gives up 0 bases and J gives up 6 bases, and the segment between their germline ends measures 13 bases. Rearrangement joined TRBV5-4 to TRBJ2-1; the D segment could be TRBD2, given 6 matching bases. This specimen was peripheral blood, taken from a patient treated with radiotherapy plus ipilimumab. The sequence came from a human donor with non-small cell lung cancer that progressed on radiotherapy plus ipilimumab. The CDR3 loop reads CASSLGAGMGNEQFF. In nucleotide form, the sequence is TGTGCCAGCAGCTTGGGAGCGGGCATGGGCAATGAGCAGTTCTTC.